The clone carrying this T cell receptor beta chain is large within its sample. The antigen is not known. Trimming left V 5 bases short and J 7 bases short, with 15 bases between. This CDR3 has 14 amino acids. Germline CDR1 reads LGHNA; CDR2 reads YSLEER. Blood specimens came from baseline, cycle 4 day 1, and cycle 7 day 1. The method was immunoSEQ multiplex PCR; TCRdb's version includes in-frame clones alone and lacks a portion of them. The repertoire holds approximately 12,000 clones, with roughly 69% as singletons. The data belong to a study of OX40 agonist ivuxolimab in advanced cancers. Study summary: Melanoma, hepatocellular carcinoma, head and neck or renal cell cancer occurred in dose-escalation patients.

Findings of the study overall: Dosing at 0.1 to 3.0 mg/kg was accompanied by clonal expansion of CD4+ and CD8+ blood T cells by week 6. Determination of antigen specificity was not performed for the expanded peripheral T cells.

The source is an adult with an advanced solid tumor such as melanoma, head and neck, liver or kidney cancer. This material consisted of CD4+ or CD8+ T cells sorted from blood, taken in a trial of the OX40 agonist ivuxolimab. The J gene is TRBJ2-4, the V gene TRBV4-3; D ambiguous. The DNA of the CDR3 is TGCGCCAGCAGCACCCGGGCAGTGGGGAACATTCAGTACTTC. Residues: CASSTRAVGNIQYF.